Listed here are 14 T cell receptor beta chains from one sample, sequenced in a study of cytomegalovirus exposure and HLA in healthy donors. PCR used 60 Vbeta primers and 13 Jbeta primers. The assay was immunoSEQ multiplex PCR, and TCRdb's table has in-frame clones only and misses some. The sample lists roughly 31,000 clones; about 66% were seen once. Sequencing input: PBMCs. The receptors come from a male donor in good health and CMV-seropositive.

The chain has TRBV15 and TRBJ2-2; D remains ambiguous. This CDR3 spans 12 amino acids. Germline V gene data show CDR1 as LNHNV and CDR2 as YYDKDF (reference sequence). V was clipped by 7 bases and J by 4 bases, with 7 bases between them. The CDR3 nucleotides read TGTGCCACCAAACTAAGCACCGGGGAGCTGTTTTTT. As protein: CATKLSTGELFF.

This clone has ten or more counts. The chain is built from TRBV7-8 and TRBJ2-7; 7 bases are shared with TRBD1. In germline, CDR1 is SGHVS, CDR2 FQNEAQ. V trimming: 2 bases; J trimming: 0 bases; junction bases outside the gene matches: 4. The CDR3 has 15 amino acids. This chain's CDR3 is CASSLLQGPSYEQYF. For the CDR3, the DNA is TGTGCCAGCAGCTTATTACAGGGGCCCTCCTACGAGCAGTACTTC.

This clone appeared a few times. The V call is TRBV5-5, the J call TRBJ1-1; D is possibly TRBD1 (6 bases). Germline CDR1 is SGHKS and CDR2 is YYEKEE (reference sequence). Trimming shortened V by 4 bases and J by 3 bases, and 16 bases separated the two germline ends. The CDR3 covers 15 residues. CDR3 sequence: CASSVGTFSDTEAFF. CDR3 in DNA: TGTGCCAGCAGCGTCGGGACATTTTCCGACACTGAAGCTTTCTTT.

V gene TRBV18 combines with J gene TRBJ2-7, with 9 bases matching TRBD1. The J segment lost 2 bases and the V segment lost 2 bases, leaving 1 base of the junction unmatched. This CDR3 region has 14 residues. Germline V CDR1 and CDR2: KGHSH, LQKENI. The CDR3 DNA follows: TGTGCCAGCTCACCAGGGACAGGGACCTACGAGCAGTACTTC. Translation: CASSPGTGTYEQYF.

The chain uses TRBV23-1 and TRBJ1-5; 8 nucleotides match TRBD1. TRBV23-1 is an ORF; its function is uncertain. Germline trimming cut 4 bases from V and 5 bases from J; bases unmatched to any gene: 10. This CDR3 has 16 residues. CDR3: CASSLLGTGPHQPQHF. The CDR3 DNA follows: TGCGCCAGCAGTCTTCTGGGGACAGGACCCCATCAGCCCCAGCATTTT.

The rearrangement links TRBV5-1 to TRBJ2-7; D is possibly TRBD2 (6 bases). V lost 4 bases to trimming and J lost 3 bases, with 11 bases between them. CDR1 is SGHRS, CDR2 YFSETQ, per germline. The CDR3 sequence is 13 residues long. The CDR3 DNA reads as TGCGCCAGCAGCCCGGGACTGGGCTACGAGCAGTACTTC. Amino acids: CASSPGLGYEQYF.

This chain joins TRBV28 and TRBJ2-3; D possibly corresponds to TRBD2 (6 bases). The CDR3 runs to 14 residues. CDR1 is MDHEN, CDR2 SYDVKM, per germline. Between the trimmed V and J ends, which lost 5 bases and 9 bases, there was a span of 18 bases. The CDR3 region has the DNA TGTGCCAGCAGTACAAGCGGGCTACCCTGGACGCAGTATTTT. Translation gives CASSTSGLPWTQYF.

The chain is built from TRBV4-2 and TRBJ2-5; tentative D call: TRBD2 (5 bases). This CDR3 spans 18 amino acids. Trimming stripped 1 base from V and 5 bases from J, with 23 bases between. Germline CDR1 LGHNA, CDR2 YNFKEQ. The CDR3 loop reads CASSQGERESGVVETQYF. The CDR3 DNA sequence: TGTGCCAGCAGCCAAGGGGAAAGGGAAAGCGGAGTGGTGGAGACCCAGTACTTC.

This chain connects TRBV10-2 to TRBJ2-2; 7 nucleotides align to TRBD1. CDR1 is WSHSY and CDR2 is SAAADI in the germline V gene. V shed 5 bases and J 6 bases; nucleotides not matched to a gene: 3. The CDR3 loop spans 13 amino acids. In nucleotides, the CDR3 is TGCGCCAGCAGTTTCGACAGGGCCGGGGAGCTGTTTTTT. Its protein is CASSFDRAGELFF.

The rearrangement uses TRBV18 and TRBJ1-1; D is perhaps TRBD1 (6 bases). From germline, CDR1 is KGHSH and CDR2 LQKENI. The CDR3 has 14 residues. Trimming took 2 bases from V and 11 from J, leaving 18 bases between them. For the CDR3, the DNA is TGTGCCAGCTCACCAAAGACACAGGGTAGGGAGGCTTTCTTT. It encodes CASSPKTQGREAFF.

The chain carries TRBV2 and TRBJ2-5; D is possibly TRBD2 (7 bases). Germline CDR1 and CDR2: SNHLY and FYNNEI. The CDR3 has 15 residues. Between the trimmed V and J ends, which lost 2 bases and 5 bases, there was a span of 15 bases. The CDR3: CASSERRGLWETQYF. The CDR3 region has the DNA TGTGCCAGCAGTGAAAGGCGGGGGCTTTGGGAGACCCAGTACTTC.

The V and J genes are TRBV6-6 and TRBJ1-1; D unresolved. The CDR3 length is 13 residues. V was clipped by 6 bases and J by 3 bases, with 11 bases between them. Germline assignment: CDR1 MNHNY and CDR2 SVGAGI (reference sequence). The CDR3 protein is CASSLRAHTEAFF. The DNA for the CDR3 is TGTGCCAGCAGCTTACGAGCACACACTGAAGCTTTCTTT.

This chain's CDR3 is CASSRPGEGSETQYF. The CDR3 nucleotides read TGCGCCAGCAGCCGACCGGGGGAGGGGTCAGAGACCCAGTACTTC. The V and J genes are TRBV4-1 and TRBJ2-5; 7 bases are a match to TRBD2. Looked up from germline, CDR1 is MGHRA and CDR2 is YSYEKL. The junction had 9 bases not matched to a gene; V was cut back by 4 bases and J by 4 bases. The CDR3 has 15 residues.

The chain has TRBV6-5 and TRBJ2-7; 9 nucleotides agree with TRBD1. Per the germline V gene, CDR1 is MNHEY and CDR2 is SVGAGI. The CDR3 is made up of 14 amino acids. V was clipped by 7 bases and J by 2 bases; unmatched bases: 6. The CDR3, as DNA: TGTGCCAGCACCCCCGGGACAGGGCCCTACGAGCAGTACTTC. Its protein is CASTPGTGPYEQYF.